Listed below are T cell receptor beta chains from one sample, sequenced in a study of blood T cells in healthy people across ages. MiXCR was run by TCRdb on the 5' RACE reads, yielding one entry per CDR3 protein. The data contain 760,000 or so distinct CDR3 sequences, more than 20% of them singletons. The same sample was also used in a study of T cells of mothers and their children.

The sample consisted of blood. The source of these receptors is a boy younger than 18 in good health. Each CDR3 is given with its conserved first and last residue. The D gene is left open where the match is weak. A row's size may be missing; if present it is once, few, many or a size class.

clone_size	v_call	j_call	d_call	cdr3_nt	cdr3_aa
NA	TRBV6-4	TRBJ2-7	TRBD2	TGTGCCAGCAGAAGAGCGGGAGGGATCTACGAGCAGTACTTC	CASRRAGGIYEQYF
NA	TRBV4-3	TRBJ2-1	TRBD1	TGCGCCAGCAGCCAAGATGAAGGGGGCACCAACAATGAGCAGTTCTTC	CASSQDEGGTNNEQFF
NA	TRBV4-3	TRBJ1-4	NA	TGCGCCAGCAGCCATAGGGATCGGGCAGGGGACGAAAAACTGTTTTTT	CASSHRDRAGDEKLFF
NA	TRBV7-9	TRBJ1-5	TRBD1	TGTGCCAGCAGTCTCGACAGGGGCAATCAGCCCCCGCATTTT	CASSLDRGNQPPHF
few	TRBV9	TRBJ1-2	NA	TGTGCCAGCAGCGTAGGTGGGGAGGTTTACTATGGCTACACCTTC	CASSVGGEVYYGYTF
NA	TRBV29-1	TRBJ2-2	NA	TGCAGCGTGCGGGACCGGAACACCGGGGAGCTGTTTTTT	CSVRDRNTGELFF
NA	TRBV28	TRBJ2-3	TRBD2	TGTGCCAGCTCTTCTCCGAGCGGGAAAAGCACAGATACGCAGTATTTT	CASSSPSGKSTDTQYF
many	TRBV12-5	TRBJ2-4	TRBD1	TGTGCTAGTGGTTTGTTTCCTAAAGACAGGGGGAAAAACATTCAGTACTTC	CASGLFPKDRGKNIQYF
NA	TRBV20-1	TRBJ2-5	NA	TGCAGTGCTCCGCGGCTGGTTGAGACCCAGTACTTC	CSAPRLVETQYF
NA	TRBV29-1	TRBJ2-1	TRBD2	TGCAGCGTTGGCACCAGACTAGCGGCCTACAATGAGCAGTTCTTC	CSVGTRLAAYNEQFF
NA	TRBV7-8	TRBJ2-1	NA	TGTGCCAGCAGCCTGGGACTCTCGGATGAGCAGTTCTTC	CASSLGLSDEQFF
few	TRBV6-5	TRBJ2-4	NA	TGTGCCAGCAGCTCCCCCGGGATGAACATTCAGTACTTC	CASSSPGMNIQYF
NA	TRBV7-9	TRBJ2-7	TRBD1	TGTGCCAGCAGCTTAGCTTCGACAGGGTTGCGCGAGCAGTACTTC	CASSLASTGLREQYF
few	TRBV6-5	TRBJ2-1	TRBD2	TGTGCCAGCAGTTTGGGACTAGCGGGAGGTGATCAGTTCTTC	CASSLGLAGGDQFF
few	TRBV12-3/TRBV12-4	TRBJ2-6	NA	TGTGCCAGCAGTTCGTTGGAGAAATGGACAGTCTCTGGGGCCAACGTCCTGACTTTC	CASSSLEKWTVSGANVLTF
few	TRBV7-6	TRBJ2-7	NA	TGTGCCAGCAGTTTAGCCCCTTCTAGCACCTACGAGCAGTACTTC	CASSLAPSSTYEQYF
few	TRBV12-3/TRBV12-4	TRBJ2-1	TRBD1	TGCGCCAGCAGCCCTGGGACAGGCGGACGCAATGAGCAGTTCTTC	CASSPGTGGRNEQFF
NA	TRBV29-1	TRBJ2-1	TRBD2	TGCAGCGTCTGGGGAGGGACGGGAGGGCCAGGTGGCTACAATGAGCAGTTCTTC	CSVWGGTGGPGGYNEQFF
few	TRBV27	TRBJ1-2	TRBD1	TGTGCCAGCAGTCTCAGGGGGTCTAACTATGGCTACACCTTC	CASSLRGSNYGYTF
NA	TRBV7-3	TRBJ1-1	NA	TGTGCCAGCAGCTTAGCAGGGGAGACGAACACTGAAGCTTTCTTT	CASSLAGETNTEAFF
NA	TRBV10-3	TRBJ1-5	NA	TGTGCCTCACAGGACAGTAACAATCAGCCCCAGCATTTT	CASQDSNNQPQHF
once	TRBV20-1	TRBJ2-7	NA	TGCAGTGCTAGGGACTTTCCATCCTCCGAGCAGTACTTC	CSARDFPSSEQYF
NA	TRBV7-2	TRBJ1-2	NA	TGTGCCAGCAGCTTAAACAGTGGGGACTATGGCTACACCTTC	CASSLNSGDYGYTF
NA	TRBV27	TRBJ1-4	NA	TGTGCCAGCAGTTTGACGGGCTTACGGGAAAAACTGTTTTTT	CASSLTGLREKLFF
NA	TRBV29-1	TRBJ2-7	TRBD1	TGCAGCGTTTATGACAGGGGGCGGTTCGACGAGCAGTACTTC	CSVYDRGRFDEQYF
NA	TRBV27	TRBJ2-7	TRBD1	TGTGCCAGTACGGGACAGGGGACCGAGGAGCAGTACTTC	CASTGQGTEEQYF
few	TRBV7-9	TRBJ2-5	NA	TGTGCCAGCAGCTCCCCCCTAGAGTCAGGGAACGAAGAGACCCAGTACTTC	CASSSPLESGNEETQYF
NA	TRBV12-3/TRBV12-4	TRBJ1-4	NA	TGTGCCAGCAGTCCCGATATGAATGAAAAACTGTTTTTT	CASSPDMNEKLFF
NA	TRBV15	TRBJ2-1	NA	TGTGCCACCAGCGGGGGAGGGGGACAGAATAATGAGCAGTTCTTC	CATSGGGGQNNEQFF
few	TRBV12-3/TRBV12-4	TRBJ1-4	TRBD1	TGTGCCAGCAGCATGGGACAGGGACGCGAAAAACTGTTTTTT	CASSMGQGREKLFF
few	TRBV7-6	TRBJ2-2	NA	TGTGCCAGCAGCTACAAACAGGCTTTCACCGGGGAGCTGTTTTTT	CASSYKQAFTGELFF
NA	TRBV6-2/TRBV6-3	TRBJ1-2	TRBD1	TGTGCCAGCAGAGAAGACAGGGGGCCAGACTATGGCTACACCTTC	CASREDRGPDYGYTF
NA	TRBV6-5	TRBJ2-2	TRBD1	TGTGCCAGCAGTTACATAGACGGACAGGGGCGCTATACCGGGGAGCTGTTTTTT	CASSYIDGQGRYTGELFF
NA	TRBV20-1	TRBJ1-4	TRBD1	TGCAGTGCCTTCGGGACAGAGGAAAATGAAAAACTGTTTTTT	CSAFGTEENEKLFF
few	TRBV5-1	TRBJ2-5	NA	TGCGCCAGCAGCTCGCGGGACCCCGCAGAGACCCAGTACTTC	CASSSRDPAETQYF
NA	TRBV3-1	TRBJ2-7	TRBD2	TGTGCCAGCAGCCAAGGAGCAGCGGGAGCATACGAGCAGTACTTC	CASSQGAAGAYEQYF
many	TRBV7-2	TRBJ2-4	NA	TGTGCCAGCAGCTTAGGGGCCCTCGGAAACATTCAGTACTTC	CASSLGALGNIQYF
NA	TRBV28	TRBJ1-3	NA	TGTGCCAGCAGTTTCAGGGTTTCTGGAAACACCATATATTTT	CASSFRVSGNTIYF
NA	TRBV10-3	TRBJ2-1	TRBD2	TGTGCCATCAGTGGAATAGCGGGGCCCTACAATGAGCAGTTCTTC	CAISGIAGPYNEQFF
NA	TRBV7-8	TRBJ2-7	NA	TGTGCCAGCAGCACCCGGACATTACTCGAGCAGTACTTC	CASSTRTLLEQYF
NA	TRBV2	TRBJ2-3	NA	TGTGCCAGCAGTCCCATCGAATCGACAGCCACAGATACGCAGTATTTT	CASSPIESTATDTQYF
NA	TRBV20-1	TRBJ1-2	NA	TGCAGTGCCAGTGGGGCTGCTAACTATGGCTACACCTTC	CSASGAANYGYTF
few	TRBV20-1	TRBJ2-1	TRBD2	TGCAGTGCCCCATGGAGCGGGAGGGATGAGCAGTTCTTC	CSAPWSGRDEQFF